This is a list of T cell receptor beta chains from one sample in a study of blood T cell repertoires in COVID-19. Clones were read by immunoSEQ multiplex PCR, and TCRdb kept only the in-frame ones, dropping some. The sample yields about 60,000 clones, 85% to 90% seen once. The sequenced material came from peripheral blood. Source of these receptors: a woman aged 80 or over with active COVID-19. CDR3s include the opening cysteine and the closing phenylalanine or tryptophan. D genes are given only for firm matches. Clone size, where shown, is once, few, many, or a class for clones that have expanded.

CDR3nt: TGTGCCAGCAGTTATCAGGGAGGAGGCTACACCTTC
CDR3aa: CASSYQGGGYTF
len: 12
j_gene: TRBJ1-2
abundance: once
d_gene: .
v_gene: TRBV2

CDR3nt: TGTGCCACCTCGGGGGGGGGCTCCTACGAGCAGTACTTC
CDR3aa: CATSGGGSYEQYF
len: 13
j_gene: TRBJ2-7
abundance: .
d_gene: TRBD2
v_gene: TRBV6-6

CDR3nt: TGTGCCAGCAGCTCTAGTCAGAAACTATACGAGCAGTACTTC
CDR3aa: CASSSSQKLYEQYF
len: 14
j_gene: TRBJ2-7
abundance: .
d_gene: .
v_gene: TRBV28

CDR3nt: TGCGCCAGCAGCCACCTAGGCGGAAGCTCCTACGAGCAGTACTTC
CDR3aa: CASSHLGGSSYEQYF
len: 15
j_gene: TRBJ2-7
abundance: .
d_gene: .
v_gene: TRBV4-1

CDR3nt: TGTGCCAGCAGTTCCGTCACAGATACGCAGTATTTT
CDR3aa: CASSSVTDTQYF
len: 12
j_gene: TRBJ2-3
abundance: .
d_gene: .
v_gene: TRBV28

CDR3nt: TGTGCCAGCAGACCCGGGACTAGCGGGGGGGCAAAGCAGTATTTT
CDR3aa: CASRPGTSGGAKQYF
len: 15
j_gene: TRBJ2-3
abundance: .
d_gene: TRBD2
v_gene: TRBV6-5

CDR3nt: TGTGCCAGCAGTGAGAACAGCTACCAGCCCCAGCATTTT
CDR3aa: CASSENSYQPQHF
len: 13
j_gene: TRBJ1-5
abundance: .
d_gene: .
v_gene: TRBV2

CDR3nt: TGTGCCAGCAGTTTATCGGCGGCGGGGTCCTATGGCTACACCTTC
CDR3aa: CASSLSAAGSYGYTF
len: 15
j_gene: TRBJ1-2
abundance: .
d_gene: .
v_gene: TRBV27

CDR3nt: TGTGCCAGCAGCTTAAGACTAGGAGGAGATACGCAGTATTTT
CDR3aa: CASSLRLGGDTQYF
len: 14
j_gene: TRBJ2-3
abundance: once
d_gene: .
v_gene: TRBV7-2

CDR3nt: TGTGCCAGCAGCCAGACAGAGGCTGGAAACACCATATATTTT
CDR3aa: CASSQTEAGNTIYF
len: 14
j_gene: TRBJ1-3
abundance: .
d_gene: .
v_gene: TRBV4-2

CDR3nt: TGTGCCAGCAGCCACGGACTAGCGGGGGAACTGACCCAGTACTTC
CDR3aa: CASSHGLAGELTQYF
len: 15
j_gene: TRBJ2-5
abundance: .
d_gene: TRBD2
v_gene: TRBV3-1/TRBV3-2

CDR3nt: TGTGCCACCACCGCCGGTAGCGGGGGACCCGGGGAGCTGTTTTTT
CDR3aa: CATTAGSGGPGELFF
len: 15
j_gene: TRBJ2-2
abundance: .
d_gene: TRBD2
v_gene: TRBV24-1

CDR3nt: TGTGCCAGTAGTAGAGGGTCCTACGAGCAGTACTTC
CDR3aa: CASSRGSYEQYF
len: 12
j_gene: TRBJ2-7
abundance: .
d_gene: .
v_gene: TRBV19

CDR3nt: TGTGCCAGCAGTTTAGGGCCCCAGGGGGCTTTCTTT
CDR3aa: CASSLGPQGAFF
len: 12
j_gene: TRBJ1-1
abundance: .
d_gene: .
v_gene: TRBV12-3/TRBV12-4

CDR3nt: TGCGCCAGCAGCTGGACAGGGGACGAGCAGTACTTC
CDR3aa: CASSWTGDEQYF
len: 12
j_gene: TRBJ2-7
abundance: .
d_gene: TRBD1
v_gene: TRBV5-1

CDR3nt: TGTGCCATCACACTATTATTCGCAGATACGCAGTATTTT
CDR3aa: CAITLLFADTQYF
len: 13
j_gene: TRBJ2-3
abundance: .
d_gene: .
v_gene: TRBV6-5

CDR3nt: TGTGCCAGCTCACCTACCACCGTGACAGGGTCAAATCAGCCCCAGCATTTT
CDR3aa: CASSPTTVTGSNQPQHF
len: 17
j_gene: TRBJ1-5
abundance: few
d_gene: TRBD1
v_gene: TRBV18

CDR3nt: TGCGCCAGCAGCCAAGATCGACTTTATGGCTACACCTTC
CDR3aa: CASSQDRLYGYTF
len: 13
j_gene: TRBJ1-2
abundance: .
d_gene: .
v_gene: TRBV4-3

CDR3nt: TGTGCCAGCTCCCCGGGGCAGGGGGCAGCCTACGAGCAGTACTTC
CDR3aa: CASSPGQGAAYEQYF
len: 15
j_gene: TRBJ2-7
abundance: once
d_gene: TRBD1
v_gene: TRBV18

CDR3nt: TGTGCCAGCTCACCTCAAAATCTGAACACTGAAGCTTTCTTT
CDR3aa: CASSPQNLNTEAFF
len: 14
j_gene: TRBJ1-1
abundance: .
d_gene: .
v_gene: TRBV18

CDR3nt: TGTGCCATCAGCCGACAAATCAATCAGCCCCAGCATTTT
CDR3aa: CAISRQINQPQHF
len: 13
j_gene: TRBJ1-5
abundance: .
d_gene: .
v_gene: TRBV10-3

CDR3nt: TGTGCCAGCAGCCCAAACAGGGGACGGTCAGGCCAGCCCCAGCATTTT
CDR3aa: CASSPNRGRSGQPQHF
len: 16
j_gene: TRBJ1-5
abundance: .
d_gene: TRBD1
v_gene: TRBV7-2

CDR3nt: TGTGCCAGCAGCCCGTATGGGCGGGGGAGCCTCGTGGTAGAGACCCAGTACTTC
CDR3aa: CASSPYGRGSLVVETQYF
len: 18
j_gene: TRBJ2-5
abundance: once
d_gene: TRBD2
v_gene: TRBV5-5

CDR3nt: TGCAGTGCTAGTATACACAGCACAGATACGCAGTATTTT
CDR3aa: CSASIHSTDTQYF
len: 13
j_gene: TRBJ2-3
abundance: .
d_gene: .
v_gene: TRBV20-1

CDR3nt: TGTGCCAGCAGCCCCCGTCGGACTAGCTCTTCCTACAATGAGCAGTTCTTC
CDR3aa: CASSPRRTSSSYNEQFF
len: 17
j_gene: TRBJ2-1
abundance: .
d_gene: TRBD2
v_gene: TRBV11-2

CDR3nt: TGCGCCAGCAGTTCAGGGACAAACACTGAAGCTTTCTTT
CDR3aa: CASSSGTNTEAFF
len: 13
j_gene: TRBJ1-1
abundance: .
d_gene: .
v_gene: TRBV5-1

CDR3nt: TGTGCCAGCAGTGTAACAGGGTATACCGGCTACACCTTC
CDR3aa: CASSVTGYTGYTF
len: 13
j_gene: TRBJ1-2
abundance: .
d_gene: .
v_gene: TRBV2